This TCR beta chain was documented in a study of T cells in localized non-small cell lung cancer. Only in-frame clones appear in the TCRdb table, and some are missing; sequencing was by immunoSEQ multiplex PCR. Counted here are fewer than 90,000 clones, approximately 84% occurring once; the ten biggest clones make up over 2.5%. V was clipped by 5 bases and J by 5 bases, with 14 bases between them. Germline values: CDR1 SGHTA, CDR2 FQGNSA. The CDR3 loop spans 14 amino acids. The TCR comes from a man aged 35-69 years with stage I lung adenocarcinoma. The chain has TRBV7-2 and TRBJ2-3; a possible D gene is TRBD2 (5 bases). Sequenced material: peripheral blood, taken before any cancer treatment. The CDR3 is CASSRGDGGDTQYF. In DNA form, the CDR3 reads TGTGCCAGCAGCCGGGGTGATGGTGGAGATACGCAGTATTTT.